The clone carrying this T cell receptor beta chain showed up many times. The antigen remains unidentified. As for time point: sample taken at primary tumor resection. Unsorted whole RNA of tumor, nontumor lung or frozen PBMC was sequenced. TCR cDNA molecules were tagged individually, and each one carried a unique molecular identifier. TCRdb itself ran the 5' RACE reads through MiXCR, one entry per CDR3 protein. The table records around 8,800 distinct CDR3 sequences, roughly 4.3% of them present only once. The sample originates from a study of spatial heterogeneity in lung cancer. Study findings and constraints: Ubiquitous and regional expanded TCR counts mirrored ubiquitous and regional nonsynonymous mutation counts, respectively. Intratumoral expanded alpha and beta TCR counts were found to track tumor mutation counts.

Germline V CDR1 and CDR2: MGHRA, YSYEKL. The CDR3 consists of 15 residues. Deletions cut 2 bases from V and 5 bases from J, with 15 bases between. This receptor was identified in a female donor with early-stage non-small cell lung cancer. The chain recombines TRBV4-1 with TRBJ2-5; either TRBD1 or TRBD2 may fit D (5 bases each). The source was lung tumor tissue, collected at surgery. CDR3 loop: CASSQKLAGTETQYF. Here the CDR3 DNA reads TGCGCCAGCAGCCAAAAACTGGCCGGGACGGAGACCCAGTACTTC.